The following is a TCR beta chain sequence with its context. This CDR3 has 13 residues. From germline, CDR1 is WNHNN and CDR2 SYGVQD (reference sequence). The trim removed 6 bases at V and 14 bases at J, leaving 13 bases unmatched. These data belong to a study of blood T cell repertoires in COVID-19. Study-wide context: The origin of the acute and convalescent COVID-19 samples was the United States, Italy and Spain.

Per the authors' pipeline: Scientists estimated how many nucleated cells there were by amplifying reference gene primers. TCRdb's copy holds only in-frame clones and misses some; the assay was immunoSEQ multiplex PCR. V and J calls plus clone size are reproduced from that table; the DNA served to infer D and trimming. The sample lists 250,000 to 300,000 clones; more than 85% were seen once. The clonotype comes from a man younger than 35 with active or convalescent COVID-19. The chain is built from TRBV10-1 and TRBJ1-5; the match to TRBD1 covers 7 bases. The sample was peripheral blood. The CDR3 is CASRITGTAKKHF. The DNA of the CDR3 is TGCGCCAGCAGAATAACCGGGACAGCTAAGAAGCATTTT.